This paragraph reports one TCR beta chain. The antigen remains undetermined. The entry originates in a study of cytotoxic CD8 clonotypes in ibrutinib-treated CLL. Repertoires were generated with immunoSEQ multiplex PCR, while TCRdb's copy carries only in-frame clones and drops some. The sample comprises tens of thousands of clones, roughly 49% of which are singletons, and 15% to 20% rests with the top ten. Study-level results: Few clonotypes were public, and these shrank or held steady under treatment.

This CDR3 has 15 amino acids. Germline CDR1 reads LNHDA; CDR2 reads SQIVND (reference sequence). V was cut by 3 bases and J by 5 bases, with 14 bases left in between. Sequenced material: PBMCs, taken before ibrutinib treatment. The sequence was obtained from a human donor with chronic lymphocytic leukemia. The gene calls are TRBV19 and TRBJ1-5, with D uncertain. The CDR3 protein is CASSMDRLADQPQHF. CDR3 sequence (DNA): TGTGCCAGTAGTATGGATAGGCTAGCGGATCAGCCCCAGCATTTT.